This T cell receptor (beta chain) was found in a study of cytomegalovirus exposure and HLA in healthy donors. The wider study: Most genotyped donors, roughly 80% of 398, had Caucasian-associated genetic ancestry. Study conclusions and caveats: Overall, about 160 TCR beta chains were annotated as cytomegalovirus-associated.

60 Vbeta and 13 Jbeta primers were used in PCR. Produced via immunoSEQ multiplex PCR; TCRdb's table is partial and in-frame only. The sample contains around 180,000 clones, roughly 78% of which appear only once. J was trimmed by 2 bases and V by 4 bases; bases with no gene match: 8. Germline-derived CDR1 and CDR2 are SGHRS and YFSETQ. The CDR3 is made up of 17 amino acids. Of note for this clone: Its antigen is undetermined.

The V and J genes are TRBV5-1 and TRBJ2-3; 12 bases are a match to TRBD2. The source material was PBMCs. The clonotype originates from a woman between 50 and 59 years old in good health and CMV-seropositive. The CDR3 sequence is CASSQGASGGATDTQYF. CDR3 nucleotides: TGCGCCAGCAGCCAGGGCGCTAGCGGGGGGGCCACAGATACGCAGTATTTT.